These 20 T cell receptor delta chains were all obtained from the same sample, sequenced in a study of DNA immune sequencing with unique molecular identifiers. A 32-plex genomic DNA assay used primers for all 8 TRDV and 4 TRDJ genes. A 12-nucleotide UMI was added during around 3 barcoding PCR cycles before adapter PCR. TCRdb fed the multiplex PCR reads into CATT to redo clone calling. The repertoire has roughly 5,200 delta-chain clones, 9.5% to 13% of them found once; the top ten carry approximately 53%. The material sequenced was gamma-delta T cells enriched from blood buffy coat, or unenriched PBMCs (not recorded which). These receptors all come from a human donor in good health.

This clone is medium-sized in the sample. Other DNA sequences in the same sample also yield this CDR3. The V call is TRDV1, the J call TRDJ1; 8 nucleotides line up with TRDD2. The germline gives CDR1 TSWWSYY, CDR2 QGS. J was trimmed by 0 bases and V by 3 bases; bases with no gene match: 27. The CDR3 sequence is 23 residues long. The CDR3 DNA reads TGTGCTCTTGGGGACCTACCAAGGACTTCCTACGTCCGGGGGGGGACGTACACCGATAAACTCATCTTT. Protein product: CALGDLPRTSYVRGGTYTDKLIF.

This clone was seen more than once but under ten times. The chain uses TRDV2 and TRDJ3; 9 bases are shared with TRDD3. Germline trimming cut 2 bases from V and 0 bases from J; bases unmatched to any gene: 7. The V gene's germline CDR1 is GEAIGNYY and CDR2 EKD. This CDR3 comprises 19 residues. CDR3 coding DNA: TGTGCCTGTGACAAAGTACTGGGGGAAAGCTCCTGGGACACCCGACAGATGTTTTTC. This gives the protein CACDKVLGESSWDTRQMFF.

In this sample, this clone turned up a few times. TCRdb's protein for this DNA is that of a much larger clone and differs from the translation at residue 6, likely a read error; the protein shown is the DNA translation. The chain couples TRDV2 to TRDJ1; TRDD3 matches at 11 bases. The CDR3 consists of 17 residues. Germline CDR1 reads GEAIGNYY; CDR2 reads EKD. With 0 bases clipped from V and 1 base from J, the junction kept 6 bases outside the gene matches. CDR3 in DNA: TGTGCCTGTGACACCATTGGGGGATACGCCTCCACCGATAAACTCATCTTT. This gives the protein CACDTIGGYASTDKLIF.

J gene TRDJ1 was identified, but the V gene was not called; TRDD3 is taken as the D call from the table, unchecked against the DNA. The length of the CDR3 is 17 residues. The CDR3 loop reads CALGEQWGIRYTDKLIF. The DNA of the CDR3 is TGTGCTCTTGGGGAACAATGGGGGATACGGTACACCGATAAACTCATCTTT.

Of note for this clone: TCRdb shows a much larger clone's protein in place of this DNA's translation, and the two differ at residue 15, likely through a read error; the protein shown is translated from the DNA. The gene calls are TRDV2 and TRDJ1; 10 bases align to TRDD3. Germline loops: CDR1 GEAIGNYY, CDR2 EKD. The CDR3 sequence is 18 residues long. This chain's CDR3 is CACDAISTGGFLTDELIF. CDR3 bases: TGTGCCTGTGACGCTATTAGTACTGGGGGATTCCTCACCGATGAACTCATCTTT.

This clone was observed at least ten times. The rearrangement links TRDV1 to TRDJ1; 12 bases match TRDD3. TCRdb supplies no J gene; here it was assigned by aligning the nucleotide sequence to germline. The CDR3 length is 24 residues. The ends lost 4 bases at V and 2 bases at J; junction bases unmatched: 29. Germline loops: CDR1 TSWWSYY, CDR2 QGS. The CDR3 region is CALGVLSGGYAYRVWGPYTDKLIF. CDR3 DNA: TGTGCTCTTGGGGTACTTTCTGGGGGATACGCGTATCGAGTATGGGGGCCGTATACCGATAAACTCATCTTT.

This clone was seen more than once but under ten times. The chain couples TRDV1 to TRDJ1; TRDD3 matches at 12 bases. TCRdb gives no J gene; it was assigned here by matching the DNA to germline. Per germline, CDR1 TSWWSYY and CDR2 QGS. Trimming at V came to 4 bases and at J to 3 bases, leaving 30 bases not matched to a gene. The CDR3 is 24 amino acids. The CDR3 DNA follows: TGTGCTCTTGGGGGGAGGCCTTCCTCTATTTCCTTACTGGGGGATACTCATAAGGCCGATAAACTCATCTTT. Amino acids: CALGGRPSSISLLGDTHKADKLIF.

A note on this clone: A single base is all that separates this from a far larger clone, so a read error is likely. The same CDR3 arises from other DNA sequences in this sample as well. V is TRDV2 and J is TRDJ1, with D possibly matching TRDD3 (5 bases). The CDR3 is made up of 15 amino acids. CDR1 GEAIGNYY and CDR2 EKD come from the germline V gene. The CDR3 reads CACDTVGGRTDKLIF. CDR3 nucleotides: TGTGCCTGTGACACCGTCGGGGGTCGCACCGATAAACTCATATTT.

This clone was seen a handful of times. The protein given by TCRdb reflects a much larger clone and differs at residue 12 from this DNA's translation, likely from a read error; the protein shown is the DNA's translation. Other DNA sequences of this sample code for an identical CDR3. The V call is TRDV2, the J call TRDJ1; TRDD3 agrees at 8 bases. Trimming removed 3 bases from V and 3 bases from J; junction bases left unmatched: 14. Germline V lookup: CDR1 GEAIGNYY, CDR2 EKD. The CDR3 totals 17 residues. The CDR3 protein is CACDSLPYGDTSDKLIF. The CDR3 DNA reads TGTGCCTGTGACTCACTTCCCTACGGGGATACCTCCGATAAACTCATCTTT.

This chain joins TRDV1 and TRDJ1; 9 nucleotides line up with TRDD3. The J gene was not available in TCRdb and was assigned here by matching the DNA to germline segments. CDR1 is TSWWSYY, CDR2 QGS, per germline. The CDR3 length is 19 residues. J lost 2 bases, V lost 0 bases, and 13 bases had no gene match. The CDR3 here is CALGELVLLGDGSTDKLIF. For the CDR3, the DNA is TGTGCTCTTGGGGAACTAGTTCTCCTGGGGGATGGAAGTACCGATAAACTCATCTTT.

Turning to this clone: This DNA's translation and the protein TCRdb lists, from a much larger clone, do not match at residue 6, likely due to a read error; the protein shown is translated from the DNA. This chain links TRDV2 with TRDJ1, with 13 positions matching TRDD3. The J segment lost 0 bases and the V segment lost 3 bases, leaving 9 bases of the junction unmatched. The CDR3 is made up of 18 amino acids. Germline V gene sequence: CDR1 GEAIGNYY, CDR2 EKD. Here the CDR3 reads CACDPKLGDTRYTDKLIF. Written as DNA, the CDR3 is TGTGCCTGTGACCCTAAACTGGGGGATACGCGGTACACCGATAAACTCATCTTT.

The V and J genes are TRDV1 and TRDJ1; 7 positions match TRDD3. The J gene, missing from TCRdb, was assigned here through DNA to germline matching. The CDR3 consists of 19 residues. The trim removed 0 bases at V and 3 bases at J, leaving 16 bases unmatched. Germline V lookup: CDR1 TSWWSYY, CDR2 QGS. The CDR3 sequence: CALGELRSRQGYTADKLIF. In DNA, the CDR3 is TGTGCTCTTGGGGAACTTAGGTCCCGACAGGGATACACAGCCGATAAACTCATCTTT.

This clone was seen more than once but under ten times. This likely reflects a read error, since a far larger clone is one base away. The identical CDR3 is also encoded by other nucleotide sequences in the sample. This chain links TRDV2 with TRDJ1; D remains ambiguous. There are 14 residues in the CDR3. The germline CDR1 and CDR2 sequences are GEAIGNYY and EKD. CDR3 in DNA: TGTGCCTGTGATTCGGTAGAGAACACTGATAAACTCATCTTT. This sequence encodes CACDSVENTDKLIF.

With regard to this clone: The protein TCRdb gives is from a much larger clone and does not agree with this DNA's translation at residue 12, likely a read error; the protein shown here comes from the DNA. V gene TRDV2 combines with J gene TRDJ1; 7 bases are shared with TRDD3. The CDR3 is 17 amino acids. Germline values: CDR1 GEAIGNYY, CDR2 EKD. After removal of 3 bases from V and 3 bases from J, the junction contained 15 bases not matched to a gene. The CDR3 is CACDSLLGAPNSDKLIF. Here the CDR3 DNA reads TGTGCCTGTGACTCCCTCCTGGGGGCTCCCAACTCCGATAAACTCATCTTT.

Many counts were recorded for this clone. The chain has TRDV2 and TRDJ3; TRDD3 agrees at 9 bases. The CDR3 covers 22 residues. The junction had 15 bases not matched to a gene; V was cut back by 1 base and J by 0 bases. In germline, CDR1 is GEAIGNYY, CDR2 EKD. The CDR3 loop reads CACDTTATGGHKSSWDTRQMFF. CDR3 bases: TGTGCCTGTGACACGACGGCGACTGGGGGACATAAAAGCTCCTGGGACACCCGACAGATGTTTTTC.

J gene TRDJ1 was identified, but the V gene was not called; the table's D call TRDD3 went unverified against the DNA. The CDR3 totals 17 residues. CDR3 bases: TGTGCTCTTGGGGAACGGATCCACCTGGGGGTGACCGATAAACTCATCTTT. Translated: CALGERIHLGVTDKLIF.

Note on this clone: The TCRdb protein, from a much larger clone, departs from this DNA's translation at residue 8, likely by read error; the protein shown derives from the DNA. CDR3 DNA: TGTGCCTGTGACCCACTGGGGGGTAAATCCGATAAACTCATCTTT. It specifies CACDPLGGKSDKLIF. This sequence joins TRDV2 and TRDJ1, with TRDD3 matching 8 bases. Trimming cost V 3 bases and J 3 bases; bases outside gene matches: 8. Germline V CDR1 and CDR2: GEAIGNYY, EKD. The CDR3 loop spans 15 amino acids.

The chain joins TRDV2 to TRDJ3; 8 nucleotides match TRDD3. Germline CDR1 is GEAIGNYY and CDR2 is EKD. CDR3 length equals 19 residues. The J segment lost 0 bases and the V segment lost 0 bases, leaving 6 bases of the junction unmatched. CDR3 bases: TGTGCCTGTGACACCACTGGGGGGCCATACTCCTGGGACACCCGACAGATGTTTTTC. Protein: CACDTTGGPYSWDTRQMFF.

By frequency in the sample, this clone is medium-sized. This rearrangement joins TRDV2 to TRDJ1, with 10 bases that match TRDD3. The CDR3 is 16 residues long. The V gene end was trimmed by 4 bases and the J gene end by 0 bases; junction bases not matched to a gene: 7. Germline assignment: CDR1 GEAIGNYY and CDR2 EKD. CDR3 nucleotide sequence: TGTGCCTGTGAAACAATGGGGGATACCCACACCGATAAACTCATCTTT. It specifies CACETMGDTHTDKLIF.

This clone has more than one count but fewer than ten. TCRdb's listed protein matches a much larger clone and diverges from this DNA's translation at residue 9, likely through a read error; the protein shown comes from the DNA. The chain has TRDV2 and TRDJ1; D remains ambiguous. This CDR3 comprises 14 residues. Trimming pared 2 bases from V and 4 bases from J, leaving 13 bases between. Germline V gene sequence: CDR1 GEAIGNYY, CDR2 EKD. The CDR3 DNA sequence: TGTGCCTGTGACAGTCTAGTGTACATCGATAAACTCATCTTT. As protein: CACDSLVYIDKLIF.